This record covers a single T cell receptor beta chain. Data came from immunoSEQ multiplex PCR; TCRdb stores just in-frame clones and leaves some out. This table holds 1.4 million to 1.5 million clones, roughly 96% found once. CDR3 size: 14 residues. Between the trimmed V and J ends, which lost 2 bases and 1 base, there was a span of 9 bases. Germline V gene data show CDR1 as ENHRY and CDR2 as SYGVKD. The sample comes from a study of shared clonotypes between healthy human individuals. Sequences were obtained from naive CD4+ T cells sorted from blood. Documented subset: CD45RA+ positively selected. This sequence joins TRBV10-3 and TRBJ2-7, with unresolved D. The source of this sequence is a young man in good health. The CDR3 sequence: CAISEMGRSYEQYF. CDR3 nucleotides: TGTGCCATCAGTGAGATGGGCAGGTCCTACGAGCAGTACTTC.